One and the same sample provided the 12 T cell receptor beta chains below, sequenced in a study of CD8 T cells in ankylosing spondylitis. MiXCR was run by TCRdb on the 5' RACE reads, yielding one entry per CDR3 protein. The data show under 250,000 distinct CDR3 sequences, 32% seen once. Specimen: blood, either unsorted or a sorted T cell fraction (not recorded which). These receptors were collected from a male donor with ankylosing spondylitis or in good health (not recorded which).

This chain joins TRBV24-1 and TRBJ2-1; D is uncertain. CDR1 is KGHDR and CDR2 is SFDVKD in the germline V gene. The V end was cut by 1 base, the J end by 8 bases, with 8 bases between. CDR3 length: 13 amino acids. The CDR3 region is CATSDFWLYEQFF. CDR3 nucleotide sequence: TGTGCCACCAGTGATTTTTGGCTGTATGAGCAGTTCTTC.

Only a few counts were recorded for this clonotype. The J gene is TRBJ2-2, the V gene TRBV12-3 or TRBV12-4; no firm D call. V gave up 5 bases and J gave up 5 bases, with 15 bases separating them. The CDR3 sequence is 15 residues long. The CDR3 DNA sequence: TGTGCCAGCAGTCAGGACGGCCTCGGGACCGGGGAGCTGTTTTTT. Translating it yields CASSQDGLGTGELFF.

This clonotype occurred a few times. CDR3 in amino acids: CASSSGRNYEQYF. The CDR3 nucleotides are TGTGCCAGCAGCTCGGGGCGCAACTACGAGCAGTACTTC. The rearrangement joins TRBV7-2 to TRBJ2-7; either TRBD1 or TRBD2 may supply D (5 bases each). The CDR3 sequence is 13 residues long. Germline V gene lookup returns CDR1 SGHTA and CDR2 FQGNSA. V shed 4 bases and J shed 3 bases, with 10 bases lying between them. Together with reference TRBV7-2 and TRBJ2-7, the CDR3 gives the full variable domain: GAGVSQSPSNKVTEKGKDVELRCDPISGHTALYWYRQSLGQGLEFLIYFQGNSAPDKSGLPSDRFSAERTGGSVSTLTIQRTQQEDSAVYLCASSSGRNYEQYFGPGTRLTVT.

This chain links TRBV11-2 with TRBJ2-1; possible D gene TRBD2, 7 bases. The CDR3 has 15 amino acids. Germline V gene data show CDR1 as SGHAT and CDR2 as FQNNGV. V was shortened by 8 bases and J by 5 bases, with 19 bases between the two germline ends. The DNA for the CDR3 is TGTGCCAGCTCCCGGGGGGCGGGGGCCAACAATGAGCAGTTCTTC. It yields the protein CASSRGAGANNEQFF.

The rearrangement uses TRBV10-3 and TRBJ1-1; D is possibly TRBD1 (5 bases). Germline assignment: CDR1 ENHRY and CDR2 SYGVKD. Trimming removed 3 bases at V and 3 bases at J, with 8 bases between. CDR3 length: 13 residues. Written as DNA, the CDR3 is TGTGCCATCAGTGAAAAAGGGGACACTGAAGCTTTCTTT. Translation: CAISEKGDTEAFF.

The chain has TRBV20-1 and TRBJ1-2, with TRBD1 as a possible D gene (6 bases). Germline CDR1 DFQATT, CDR2 SNEGSKA (reference sequence). V was pared by 3 bases and J by 8 bases, with 13 bases between. The CDR3 is 12 amino acids. The chain's CDR3 is CSASKGGGGYTF. The CDR3 DNA is TGCAGTGCTAGTAAGGGGGGCGGAGGCTACACCTTC.

This clonotype has a handful of counts. V is TRBV21-1 and J is TRBJ2-1; the D segment call TRBD1 is taken from the table without a DNA check. TRBV21-1 is an annotated pseudogene. The CDR3 sequence is 14 residues long. The CDR3 DNA reads as TGTGCCAGCAGCAAAGTAGGCAGGGTGAATGAGCAGTTCTTC. This codes for CASSKVGRVNEQFF.

This clonotype has just a few counts. V and J are TRBV4-1 and TRBJ1-5; possibly TRBD1 for D (6 bases). Germline V gene lookup returns CDR1 MGHRA and CDR2 YSYEKL. Trimming left V 2 bases short and J 0 bases short, with 17 bases between. There are 18 residues in the CDR3. The CDR3 loop reads CASSQRTDPTYSNQPQHF. CDR3 coding DNA: TGCGCCAGCAGCCAAAGGACAGACCCCACGTATAGCAATCAGCCCCAGCATTTT.

The gene calls are TRBV4-1 and TRBJ2-5, with 9 bases that match TRBD2. CDR1 MGHRA and CDR2 YSYEKL come from the germline V gene. The CDR3 length is 15 residues. V was clipped by 1 base and J by 6 bases; unmatched bases: 6. DNA of the CDR3: TGCGCCAGCAGCCAAGTGTCAGCGGGGGGAAAGACCCAGTACTTC. This translates into CASSQVSAGGKTQYF.

The V gene is TRBV6-1, the J gene TRBJ1-2; D unresolved. CDR1 and CDR2 from the germline V gene are MNHNS and SASEGT. V lost 6 bases, J lost 4 bases, and 15 bases lay in between. The CDR3 covers 14 residues. The CDR3 bases are TGTGCCAGCAGCCGTGACGGATTCCGCTATGGCTACACCTTC. This encodes CASSRDGFRYGYTF.

This clonotype has more than one count but fewer than ten. The CDR3: CASTGGLTDTQYF. CDR3 nucleotide sequence: TGTGCCAGCACGGGGGGCCTCACAGATACGCAGTATTTT. The chain carries TRBV6-1 and TRBJ2-3; TRBD2 might be the D (7 bases). The CDR3 sequence is 13 residues long. Trimming took off 7 bases at V and 2 bases at J, with 10 bases between the two ends. The germline CDR1 and CDR2 sequences are MNHNS and SASEGT.

V and J are TRBV18 and TRBJ2-1; weak D call: TRBD1 (5 bases). The CDR3 length is 14 residues. Trimming left V 1 base short and J 8 bases short, with 12 bases between. Germline CDR1 is KGHSH and CDR2 is LQKENI. CDR3 residues: CASSPRGQGDEQFF. For the CDR3, the DNA is TGTGCCAGCTCACCACGCGGCCAAGGGGATGAGCAGTTCTTC.